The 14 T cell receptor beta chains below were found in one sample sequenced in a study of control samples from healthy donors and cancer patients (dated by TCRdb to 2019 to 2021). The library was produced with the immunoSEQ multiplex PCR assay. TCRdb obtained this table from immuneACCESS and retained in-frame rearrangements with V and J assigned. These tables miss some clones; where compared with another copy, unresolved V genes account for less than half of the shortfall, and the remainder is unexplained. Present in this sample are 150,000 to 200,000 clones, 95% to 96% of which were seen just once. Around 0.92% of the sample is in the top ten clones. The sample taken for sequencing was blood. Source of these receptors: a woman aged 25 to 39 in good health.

The chain's CDR3 is CATGGGNEKLFF. The CDR3 bases are TGTGCCACTGGGGGTGGTAATGAAAAACTGTTTTTT. This chain joins TRBV6-5 and TRBJ1-4, with a weak D call TRBD1 (5 bases). The V end was cut by 10 bases, the J end by 4 bases, with 10 bases between. The CDR3 has 12 amino acids. The germline gives CDR1 MNHEY, CDR2 SVGAGI.

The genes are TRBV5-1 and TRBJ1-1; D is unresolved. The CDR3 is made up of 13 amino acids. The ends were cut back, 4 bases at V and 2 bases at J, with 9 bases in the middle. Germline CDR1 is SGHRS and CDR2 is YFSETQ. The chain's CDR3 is CASSPTGNTEAFF. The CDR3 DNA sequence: TGCGCCAGCAGCCCCACGGGTAACACTGAAGCTTTCTTT. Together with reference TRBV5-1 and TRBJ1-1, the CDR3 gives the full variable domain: KAGVTQTPRYLIKTRGQQVTLSCSPISGHRSVSWYQQTPGQGLQFLFEYFSETQRNKGNFPGRFSGRQFSNSRSEMNVSTLELGDSALYLCASSPTGNTEAFFGQGTRLTVV.

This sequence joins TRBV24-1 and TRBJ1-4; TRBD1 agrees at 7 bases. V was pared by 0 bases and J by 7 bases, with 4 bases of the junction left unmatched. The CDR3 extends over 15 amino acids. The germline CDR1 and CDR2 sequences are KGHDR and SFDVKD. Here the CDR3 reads CATSDLRDSGEKLFF. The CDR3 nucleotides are TGTGCCACCAGTGATTTGCGGGACAGTGGTGAAAAACTGTTTTTT.

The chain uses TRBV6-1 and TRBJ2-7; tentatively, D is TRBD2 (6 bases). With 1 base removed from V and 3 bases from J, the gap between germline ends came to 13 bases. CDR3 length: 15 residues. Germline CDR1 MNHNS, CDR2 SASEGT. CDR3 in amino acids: CASSEGSGLDYEQYF. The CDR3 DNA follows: TGTGCCAGCAGTGAAGGCAGCGGGTTGGACTACGAGCAGTACTTC.

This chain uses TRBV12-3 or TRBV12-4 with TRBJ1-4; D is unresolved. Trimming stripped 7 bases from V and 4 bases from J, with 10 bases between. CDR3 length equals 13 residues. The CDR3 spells CASTQAINEKLFF. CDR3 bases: TGTGCCAGCACTCAGGCGATTAATGAAAAACTGTTTTTT.

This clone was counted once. As DNA, the CDR3 is TGTGCCAGCAGTTACGAAGGACATGTGAACACCATATATTTT. This gives the protein CASSYEGHVNTIYF. The chain recombines TRBV6-6 with TRBJ1-3, with a tentative D call TRBD1 (5 bases). CDR1 is MNHNY, CDR2 SVGAGI, per germline (reference sequence). This CDR3 has 14 residues. Trimming took off 2 bases at V and 7 bases at J, with 12 bases between the two ends.

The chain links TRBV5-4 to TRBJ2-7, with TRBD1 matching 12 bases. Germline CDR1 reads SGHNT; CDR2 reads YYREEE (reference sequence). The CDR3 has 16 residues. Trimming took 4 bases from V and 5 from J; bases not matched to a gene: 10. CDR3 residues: CASSPTLGQGAHEQYF. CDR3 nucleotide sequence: TGTGCCAGCAGCCCAACCCTGGGACAGGGGGCCCACGAGCAGTACTTC.

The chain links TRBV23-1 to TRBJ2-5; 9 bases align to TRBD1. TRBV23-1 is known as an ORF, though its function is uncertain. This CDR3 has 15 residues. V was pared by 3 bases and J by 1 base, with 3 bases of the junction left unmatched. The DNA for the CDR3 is TGCGCCAGCAGTCACACGGGACAGGGCCAAGAGACCCAGTACTTC. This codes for CASSHTGQGQETQYF.

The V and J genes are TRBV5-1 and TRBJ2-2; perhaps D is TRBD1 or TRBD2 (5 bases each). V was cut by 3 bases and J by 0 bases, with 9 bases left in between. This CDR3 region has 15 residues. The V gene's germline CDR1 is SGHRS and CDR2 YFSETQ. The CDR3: CASSSGTANTGELFF. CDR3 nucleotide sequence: TGCGCCAGCAGCTCCGGGACGGCGAACACCGGGGAGCTGTTTTTT. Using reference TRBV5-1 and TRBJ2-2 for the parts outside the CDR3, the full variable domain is KAGVTQTPRYLIKTRGQQVTLSCSPISGHRSVSWYQQTPGQGLQFLFEYFSETQRNKGNFPGRFSGRQFSNSRSEMNVSTLELGDSALYLCASSSGTANTGELFFGEGSRLTVL.

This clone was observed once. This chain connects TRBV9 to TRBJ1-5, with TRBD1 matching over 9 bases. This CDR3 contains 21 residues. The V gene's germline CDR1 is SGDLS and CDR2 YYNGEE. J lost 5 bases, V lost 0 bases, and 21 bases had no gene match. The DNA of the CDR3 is TGTGCCAGCAGCGTAGTCGTTTCTACCGGGACAGGGTGGGGTAAGGATCAGCCCCAGCATTTT. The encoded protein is CASSVVVSTGTGWGKDQPQHF.

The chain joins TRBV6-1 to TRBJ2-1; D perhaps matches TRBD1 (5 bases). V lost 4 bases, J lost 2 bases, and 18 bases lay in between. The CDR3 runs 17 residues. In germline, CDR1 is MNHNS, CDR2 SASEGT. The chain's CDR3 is CASSGTHAGRAYNEQFF. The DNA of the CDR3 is TGTGCCAGCAGTGGTACTCATGCCGGCAGGGCCTACAATGAGCAGTTCTTC.

The CDR3 DNA is TGTGCCAGCATGCCAATTGGGGGACAGTTCAATTCACCCCTCCACTTT. Translation: CASMPIGGQFNSPLHF. The V and J genes are TRBV11-2 and TRBJ1-6, with 7 bases matching TRBD1. This CDR3 comprises 16 residues. CDR1 and CDR2 (germline): SGHAT, FQNNGV. V lost 7 bases and J lost 7; bases outside the gene matches: 13.

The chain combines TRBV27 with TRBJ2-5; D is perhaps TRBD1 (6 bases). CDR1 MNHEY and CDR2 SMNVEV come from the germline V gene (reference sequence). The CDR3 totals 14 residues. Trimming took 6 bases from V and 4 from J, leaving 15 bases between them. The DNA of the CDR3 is TGTGCCAGCAGCGGGTGGGGGCAGGGAGAGACCCAGTACTTC. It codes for CASSGWGQGETQYF.

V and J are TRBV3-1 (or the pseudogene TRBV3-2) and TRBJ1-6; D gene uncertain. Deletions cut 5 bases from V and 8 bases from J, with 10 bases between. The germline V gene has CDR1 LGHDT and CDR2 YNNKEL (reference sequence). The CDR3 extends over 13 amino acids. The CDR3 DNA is TGTGCCAGCAGCTTTAAGTGGGATTCACCCCTCCACTTT. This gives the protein CASSFKWDSPLHF.